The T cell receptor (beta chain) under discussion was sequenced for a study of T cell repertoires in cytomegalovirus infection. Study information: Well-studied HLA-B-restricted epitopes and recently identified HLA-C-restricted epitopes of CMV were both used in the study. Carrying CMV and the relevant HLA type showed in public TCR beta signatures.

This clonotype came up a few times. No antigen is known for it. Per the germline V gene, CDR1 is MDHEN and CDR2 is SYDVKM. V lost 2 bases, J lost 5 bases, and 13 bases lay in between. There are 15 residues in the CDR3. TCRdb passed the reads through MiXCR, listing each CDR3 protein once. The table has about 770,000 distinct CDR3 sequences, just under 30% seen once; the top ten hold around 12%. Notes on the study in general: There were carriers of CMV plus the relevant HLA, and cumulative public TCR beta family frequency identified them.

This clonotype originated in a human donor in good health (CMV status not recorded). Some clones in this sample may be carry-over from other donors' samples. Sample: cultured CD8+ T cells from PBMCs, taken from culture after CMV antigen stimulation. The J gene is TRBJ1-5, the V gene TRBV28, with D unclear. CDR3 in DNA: TGTGCCAGCAGTTTAACGATGTACGGGGATCAGCCCCAGCATTTT. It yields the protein CASSLTMYGDQPQHF.